What follows are 6 T cell receptor beta chains derived from one specimen sequenced in a study of shared clonotypes between healthy human individuals (dated by TCRdb to the early 2020s). Receptor amplification or capture employed the immunoSEQ multiplex PCR assay. TCRdb carries this immuneACCESS record with in-frame sequences only. Its versions omit some clonotypes, under half of them owing to an unresolved V gene in the studies checked, with the rest unexplained. The sample table holds roughly 1,100,000 clones, of which 75% were seen once. The biggest ten clones account for approximately 1.5% of the sample. Sequencing was carried out using memory CD4+ T cells sorted from blood. This specimen's cell subset or site label, interpreted: CD45RA-negative fraction. All receptors come from a man aged 18-30 years in good health.

There are a few counts of this clone. The chain couples TRBV5-1 to TRBJ1-4; D might be TRBD1 (5 bases). Per germline, CDR1 SGHRS and CDR2 YFSETQ. V dropped 0 bases and J dropped 7 bases, with 16 bases sitting between them. CDR3 size: 16 residues. CDR3 sequence reads: CASSLAGQVSGEKLFF. CDR3 sequence (DNA): TGCGCCAGCAGCTTGGCAGGGCAGGTCTCCGGTGAAAAACTGTTTTTT.

A few counts support this clone. The chain uses TRBV10-1 and TRBJ2-7; no reliable D call. CDR1 WNHNN and CDR2 SYGVQD come from the germline V gene (reference sequence). V dropped 1 base and J dropped 0 bases, with 16 bases sitting between them. The CDR3 loop spans 17 amino acids. As DNA, the CDR3 is TGCGCCAGCAGTGAGTATGTGGGTCTTAACCTCTCCTACGAGCAGTACTTC. Protein: CASSEYVGLNLSYEQYF.

This chain joins TRBV6-1 and TRBJ1-3, with a possible D match to TRBD1 (5 bases). The CDR3 covers 18 residues. The V gene lost 0 bases and the J gene lost 0 bases, with 15 bases spanning the gap. Germline V gene sequence: CDR1 MNHNS, CDR2 SASEGT. Here the CDR3 reads CASSEAQGRRTSGNTIYF. CDR3 DNA: TGTGCCAGCAGTGAAGCTCAGGGACGGCGGACCTCTGGAAACACCATATATTTT.

The rearrangement uses TRBV5-1 and TRBJ1-4, with 7 positions matching TRBD1. This CDR3 comprises 15 residues. Germline-derived CDR1 and CDR2 are SGHRS and YFSETQ. After removal of 5 bases from V and 8 bases from J, the junction contained 12 bases not matched to a gene. CDR3 nucleotides: TGCGCCAGCAGTCCGGGTAGGGGGCTGGGGGAAAAACTGTTTTTT. The encoded protein is CASSPGRGLGEKLFF.

Details on this clone: Relative to the germline gene, one junction end is altered; a read error may explain this. This rearrangement joins TRBV10-3 to TRBJ2-1, with 10 bases aligning to TRBD1. The CDR3 is 13 residues long. Germline values: CDR1 ENHRY, CDR2 SYGVKD. Here the CDR3 reads CASSSRDRGTEFF. CDR3 coding DNA: TGTGCCAGCAGTTCCCGGGACAGGGGCACCGAGTTCTTC.

As concerns this clone: This could be a read error, since a much larger clone is one nucleotide away. Other DNA sequences within the sample encode an identical CDR3. The chain combines TRBV5-4 with TRBJ1-4; D not resolved. The CDR3 totals 12 residues. Germline V gene sequence: CDR1 SGHNT, CDR2 YYREEE (reference sequence). The CDR3 coding sequence is TGTGCCAGTAGCTCCACTAATGAAAAACTGTTTTTT. It specifies CASSSTNEKLFF. The full variable domain, with the rest looked up from reference TRBV5-4 and TRBJ1-4, is ETGVTQSPTHLIKTRGQQVTLRCSSQSGHNTVSWYQQALGQGPQFIFQYYREEENGRGNFPPRFSGLQFPNYSSELNVNALELDDSALYLCASSSTNEKLFFGSGTQLSVL.